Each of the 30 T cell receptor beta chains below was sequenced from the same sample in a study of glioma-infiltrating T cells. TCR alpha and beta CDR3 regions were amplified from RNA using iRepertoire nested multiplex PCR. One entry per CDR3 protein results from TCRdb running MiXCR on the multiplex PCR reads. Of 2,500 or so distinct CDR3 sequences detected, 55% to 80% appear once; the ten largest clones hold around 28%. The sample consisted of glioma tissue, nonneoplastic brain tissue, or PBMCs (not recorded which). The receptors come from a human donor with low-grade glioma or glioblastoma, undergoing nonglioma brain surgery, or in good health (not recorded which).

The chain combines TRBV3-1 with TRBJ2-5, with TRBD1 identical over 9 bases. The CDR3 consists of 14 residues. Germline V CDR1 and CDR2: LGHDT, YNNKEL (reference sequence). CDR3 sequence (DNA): TGTGCTAGCGGCCCGGGGACAGGGAGAGAGACCCAGTACTTC. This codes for CASGPGTGRETQYF.

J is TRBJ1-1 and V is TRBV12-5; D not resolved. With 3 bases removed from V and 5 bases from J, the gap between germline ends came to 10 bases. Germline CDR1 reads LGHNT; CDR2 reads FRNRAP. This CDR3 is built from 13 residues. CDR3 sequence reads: CASGLTPGTEAFF. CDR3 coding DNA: TGTGCTAGTGGTTTAACCCCAGGAACTGAAGCTTTCTTT.

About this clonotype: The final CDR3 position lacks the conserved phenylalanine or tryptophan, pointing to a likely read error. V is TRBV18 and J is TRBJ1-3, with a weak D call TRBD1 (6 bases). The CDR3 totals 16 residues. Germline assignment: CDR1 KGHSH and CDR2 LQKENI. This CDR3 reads CASSPDRPFSGSTIYS. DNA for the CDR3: TGTGCCAGCTCACCCGACAGGCCCTTCTCCGGAAGCACCATATATTCT.

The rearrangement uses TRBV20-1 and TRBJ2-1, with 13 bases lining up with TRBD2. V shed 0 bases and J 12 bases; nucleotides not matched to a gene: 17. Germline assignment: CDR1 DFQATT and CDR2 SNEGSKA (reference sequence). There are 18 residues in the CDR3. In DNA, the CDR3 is TGCAGTGCTAGAGATACCACTAGCGGGGGGGCCCGACCCACTGCGCAGTTCTTC. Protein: CSARDTTSGGARPTAQFF.

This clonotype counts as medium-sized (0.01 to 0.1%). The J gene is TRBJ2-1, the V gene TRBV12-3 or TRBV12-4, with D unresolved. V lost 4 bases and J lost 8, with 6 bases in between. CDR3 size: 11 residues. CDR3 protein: CASSSSDEQFF. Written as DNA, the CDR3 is TGTGCCAGCAGTTCGTCGGATGAGCAGTTCTTC.

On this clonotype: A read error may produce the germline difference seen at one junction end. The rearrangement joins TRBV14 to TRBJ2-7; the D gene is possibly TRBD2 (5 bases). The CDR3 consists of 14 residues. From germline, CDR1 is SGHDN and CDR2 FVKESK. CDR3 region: CASSPERPSSEQSF. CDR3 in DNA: TGTGCCAGCAGCCCAGAGAGGCCTAGCTCCGAGCAGTCCTTC.

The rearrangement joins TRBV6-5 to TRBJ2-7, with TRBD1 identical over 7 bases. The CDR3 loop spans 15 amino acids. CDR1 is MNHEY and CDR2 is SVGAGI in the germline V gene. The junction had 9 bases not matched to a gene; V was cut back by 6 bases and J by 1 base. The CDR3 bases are TGTGCCAGCAGCTCCTGGGACAGTAGTTCCTACGAGCAGTACGTC. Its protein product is CASSSWDSSSYEQYV.

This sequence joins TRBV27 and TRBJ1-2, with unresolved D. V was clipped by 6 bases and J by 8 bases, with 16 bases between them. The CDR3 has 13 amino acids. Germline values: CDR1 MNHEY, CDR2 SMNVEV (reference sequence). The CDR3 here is CASRGAPGRGYTF. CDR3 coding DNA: TGTGCCAGCAGGGGAGCCCCGGGGAGAGGCTACACCTTC.

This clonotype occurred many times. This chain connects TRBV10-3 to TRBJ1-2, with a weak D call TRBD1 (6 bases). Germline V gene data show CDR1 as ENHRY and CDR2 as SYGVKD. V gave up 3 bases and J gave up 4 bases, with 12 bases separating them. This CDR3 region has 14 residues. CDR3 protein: CAISEAGETYGYTF. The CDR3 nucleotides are TGTGCCATCAGTGAAGCAGGGGAAACCTATGGCTACACCTTC.

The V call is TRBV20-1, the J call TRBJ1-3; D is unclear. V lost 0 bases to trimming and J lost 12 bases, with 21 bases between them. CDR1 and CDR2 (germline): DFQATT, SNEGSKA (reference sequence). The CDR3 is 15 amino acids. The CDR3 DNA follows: TGCAGTGCTAGAGATAAGGCTATCACTGTTGGCAACATATATTTT. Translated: CSARDKAITVGNIYF.

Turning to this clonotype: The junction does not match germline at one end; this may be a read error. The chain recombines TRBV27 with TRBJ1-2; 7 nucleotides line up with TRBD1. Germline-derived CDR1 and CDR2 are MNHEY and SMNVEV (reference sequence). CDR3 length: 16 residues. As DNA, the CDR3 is TGTGCCCGCAGTTTATCGACAGGGATGGGCCACTATGGCCACACCTTC. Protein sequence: CARSLSTGMGHYGHTF.

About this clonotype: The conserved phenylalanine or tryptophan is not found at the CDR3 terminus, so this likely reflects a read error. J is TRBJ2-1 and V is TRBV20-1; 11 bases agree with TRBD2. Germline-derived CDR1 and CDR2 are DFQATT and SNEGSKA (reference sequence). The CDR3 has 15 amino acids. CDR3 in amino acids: CSASSRGLADNDQFY. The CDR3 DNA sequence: TGCAGTGCTAGCAGTCGGGGACTAGCGGACAATGATCAGTTCTAC.

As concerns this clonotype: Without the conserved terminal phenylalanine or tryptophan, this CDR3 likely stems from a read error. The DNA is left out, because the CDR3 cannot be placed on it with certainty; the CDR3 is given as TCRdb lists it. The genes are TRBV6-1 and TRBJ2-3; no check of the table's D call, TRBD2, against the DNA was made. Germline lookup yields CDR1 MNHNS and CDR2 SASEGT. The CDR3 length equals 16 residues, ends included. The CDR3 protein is CSRSLAKSGRKETQEV.

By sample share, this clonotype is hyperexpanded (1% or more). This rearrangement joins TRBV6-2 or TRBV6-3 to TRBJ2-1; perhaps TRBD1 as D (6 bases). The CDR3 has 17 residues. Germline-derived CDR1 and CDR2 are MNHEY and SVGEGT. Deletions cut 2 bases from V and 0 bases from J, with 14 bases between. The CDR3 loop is CASSYTAGQSSYNEQFF. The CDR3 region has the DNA TGTGCCAGCAGTTACACCGCCGGACAGAGCTCCTACAATGAGCAGTTCTTC.

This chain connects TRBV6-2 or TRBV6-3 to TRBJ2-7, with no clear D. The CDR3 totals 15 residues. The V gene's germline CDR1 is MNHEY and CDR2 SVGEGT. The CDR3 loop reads CASSGSRSALPEQYV. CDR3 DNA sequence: TGCGCCAGCAGTGGTTCGAGGTCTGCGCTCCCCGAGCAGTACGTC.

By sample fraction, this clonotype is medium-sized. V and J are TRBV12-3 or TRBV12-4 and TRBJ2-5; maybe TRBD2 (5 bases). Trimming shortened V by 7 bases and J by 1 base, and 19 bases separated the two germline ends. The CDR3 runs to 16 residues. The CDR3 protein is CASKRTGRYLQETQYF. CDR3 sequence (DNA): TGTGCCAGCAAAAGGACGGGGAGATACCTCCAAGAGACCCAGTACTTC.

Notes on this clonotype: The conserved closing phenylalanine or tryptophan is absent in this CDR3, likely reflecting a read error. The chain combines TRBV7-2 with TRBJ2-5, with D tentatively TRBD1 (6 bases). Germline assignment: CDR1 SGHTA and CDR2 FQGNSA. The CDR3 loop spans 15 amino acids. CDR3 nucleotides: TGTGCCAGCAACTTAGCGCTTGGGGGCAAAGAGACCCAGTACCTC. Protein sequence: CASNLALGGKETQYL.

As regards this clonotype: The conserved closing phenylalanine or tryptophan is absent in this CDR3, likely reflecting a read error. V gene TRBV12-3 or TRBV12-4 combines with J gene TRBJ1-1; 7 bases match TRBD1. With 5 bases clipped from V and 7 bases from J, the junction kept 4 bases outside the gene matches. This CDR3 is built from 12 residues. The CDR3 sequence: CASSGRTGEAFL. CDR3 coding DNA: TGTGCCAGCAGTGGAAGGACAGGTGAAGCTTTCCTT.

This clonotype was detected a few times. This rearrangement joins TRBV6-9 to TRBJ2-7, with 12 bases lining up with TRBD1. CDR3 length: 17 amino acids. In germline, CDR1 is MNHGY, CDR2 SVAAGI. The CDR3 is CASSYTRDRGPGSEQSV. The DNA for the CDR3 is TGTGCCAGCAGTTACACCCGGGACAGGGGGCCAGGGTCCGAGCAGTCCGTC.

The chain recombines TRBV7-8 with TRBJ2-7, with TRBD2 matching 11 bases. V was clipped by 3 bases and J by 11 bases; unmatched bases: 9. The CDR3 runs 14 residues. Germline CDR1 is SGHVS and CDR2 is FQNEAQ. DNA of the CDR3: TGTGCCAGCAGCTTTAGCGGGGGGGGCTCCCACGAGTACTTC. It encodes CASSFSGGGSHEYF.

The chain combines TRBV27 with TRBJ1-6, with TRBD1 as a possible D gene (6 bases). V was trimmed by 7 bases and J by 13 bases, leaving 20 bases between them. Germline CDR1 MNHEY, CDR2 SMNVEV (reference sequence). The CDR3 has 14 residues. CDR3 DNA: TGTGCCAGCAATGAACAGGGCCCTCCTTCCCCCCTCCACTTT. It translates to CASNEQGPPSPLHF.

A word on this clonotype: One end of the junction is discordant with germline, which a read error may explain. As DNA, the CDR3 is TGTGCCAGCTCACCCGAAAGGCCCCTCTCTGGAAACAACATATATTTT. As protein: CASSPERPLSGNNIYF. This rearrangement joins TRBV18 to TRBJ1-3; unclear D gene. The CDR3 spans 16 residues. CDR1 is KGHSH and CDR2 is LQKENI in the germline V gene.

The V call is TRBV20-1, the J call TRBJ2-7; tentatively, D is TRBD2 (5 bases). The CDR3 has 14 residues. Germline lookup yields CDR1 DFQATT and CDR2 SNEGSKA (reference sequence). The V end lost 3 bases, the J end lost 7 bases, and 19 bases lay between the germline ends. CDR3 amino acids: CSARVDFALGEQYV. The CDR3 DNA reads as TGCAGTGCTAGGGTGGACTTCGCTTTAGGGGAGCAGTACGTC.

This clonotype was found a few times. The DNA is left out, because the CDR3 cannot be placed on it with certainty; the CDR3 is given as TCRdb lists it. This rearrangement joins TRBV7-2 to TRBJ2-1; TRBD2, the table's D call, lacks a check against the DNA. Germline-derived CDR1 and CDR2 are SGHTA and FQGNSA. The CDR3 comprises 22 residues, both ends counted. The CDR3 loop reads CASSFYICSASSRGLADNEQFF.

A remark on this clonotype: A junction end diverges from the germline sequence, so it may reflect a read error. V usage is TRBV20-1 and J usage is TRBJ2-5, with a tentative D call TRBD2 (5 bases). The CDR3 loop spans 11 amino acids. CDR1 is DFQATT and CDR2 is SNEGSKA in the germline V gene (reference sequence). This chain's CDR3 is CSVNASQTQYF. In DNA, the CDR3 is TGCAGTGTCAACGCTAGCCAGACGCAGTACTTC.

This CDR3 is CASSYTRGRGQGYEQYV. In nucleotides, the CDR3 is TGTGCCAGCAGTTACACCCGTGGCAGGGGTCAAGGGTACGAGCAGTACGTC. The J gene is TRBJ2-7, the V gene TRBV6-2 or TRBV6-3; D is perhaps TRBD1 (6 bases). The CDR3 totals 17 residues. The V end was cut by 2 bases, the J end by 4 bases, with 21 bases between. In germline, CDR1 is MNHEY, CDR2 SVGEGT.

Written as DNA, the CDR3 is TGTGCCAGCAGCTTAAGGCAGGGGGAAGAATACAATGAGCAGTTCTTC. The encoded protein is CASSLRQGEEYNEQFF. The chain couples TRBV7-2 to TRBJ2-1; 7 bases match TRBD1. CDR1 and CDR2 (germline): SGHTA, FQGNSA. CDR3 length equals 16 residues. The J segment lost 4 bases and the V segment lost 2 bases, leaving 8 bases of the junction unmatched.

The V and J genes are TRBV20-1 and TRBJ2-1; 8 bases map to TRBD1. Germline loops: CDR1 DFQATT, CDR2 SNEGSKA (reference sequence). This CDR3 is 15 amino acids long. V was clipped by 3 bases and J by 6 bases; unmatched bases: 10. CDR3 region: CSASSPGQEGNEQFF. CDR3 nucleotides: TGCAGTGCTAGCAGCCCGGGACAGGAGGGCAATGAGCAGTTCTTC.

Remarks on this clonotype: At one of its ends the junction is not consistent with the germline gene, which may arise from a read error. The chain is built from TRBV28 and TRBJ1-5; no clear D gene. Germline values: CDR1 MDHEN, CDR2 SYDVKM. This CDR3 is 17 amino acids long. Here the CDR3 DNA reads TGTGACAGTGGAAATTACGAGTCCAGATATAGGAATCAGCCGCAGCATTTT. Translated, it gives CDSGNYESRYRNQPQHF.

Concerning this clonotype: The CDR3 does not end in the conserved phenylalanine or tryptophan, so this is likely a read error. In nucleotides, the CDR3 is TGTGCCAGCAGTTCGTCTAGTTCTCTCGTGAGCTCCTACAATGAGCAGTTCCTC. It codes for CASSSSSSLVSSYNEQFL. V gene TRBV12-3 or TRBV12-4 combines with J gene TRBJ2-1; D is ambiguous. CDR3 size: 18 residues. Trimming stripped 4 bases from V and 0 bases from J, with 19 bases between.